This TCR beta chain was captured in a study of blood T cell repertoires in COVID-19. Study details: Sites across the United States, Italy and Spain contributed samples from acute and convalescent COVID-19. The cDNA or gDNA used as material had been derived from T cells, B-cell-depleted T cells, or PBMCs.

Authors' processing steps: Researchers report that nucleated cell counts were estimated from reference gene primer amplification. Some clones are missing from TCRdb's copy, which holds only in-frame ones; the method was immunoSEQ multiplex PCR. V and J calls plus clone size are reproduced from that table; the DNA served to infer D and trimming. The sample contains 200,000 to 300,000 clones, over 80% of which appear only once. The receptor comes from a human donor in a cohort sampled during active COVID-19. The sample was peripheral blood.

The CDR3 sequence is CASGLVGTGGIGELFF. CDR3 nucleotides: TGTGCTAGTGGTTTGGTAGGGACAGGGGGTATCGGGGAGCTGTTTTTT. The gene calls are TRBV12-5 and TRBJ2-2; the match to TRBD1 covers 11 bases. In germline, CDR1 is LGHNT, CDR2 FRNRAP. This CDR3 has 16 residues. The ends lost 0 bases at V and 7 bases at J; junction bases unmatched: 4.